This TCR beta chain was identified in a study of blood T cell repertoires in COVID-19. On the study more broadly: Whether acute or convalescent, the COVID-19 samples came from the United States, Italy and Spain. T cells, B-cell-depleted T cells, or PBMCs provided the cDNA or gDNA that served as material.

This clone has just one count. The authors' processing: Using reference gene primer amplification, nucleated cell counts were estimated. The assay was immunoSEQ multiplex PCR, and TCRdb's table has in-frame clones only and misses some. That table is the source of V, J and clone size, and D and trimming were worked out from the DNA. This sample yields over 85,000 clones, of which 70% to 80% are seen a single time; 24% belongs to the top ten. V shed 0 bases and J shed 0 bases, with 9 bases lying between them. This CDR3 spans 15 amino acids. Germline V gene lookup returns CDR1 SGHRS and CDR2 YFSETQ. The V and J genes are TRBV5-1 and TRBJ1-2; D call uncertain. The sequence was collected from a man between 70 and 80 years old with acute or convalescent COVID-19. Source material: peripheral blood. CDR3 bases: TGCGCCAGCAGCTTGGACCAGAAACCTAACTATGGCTACACCTTC. Encoded protein: CASSLDQKPNYGYTF.